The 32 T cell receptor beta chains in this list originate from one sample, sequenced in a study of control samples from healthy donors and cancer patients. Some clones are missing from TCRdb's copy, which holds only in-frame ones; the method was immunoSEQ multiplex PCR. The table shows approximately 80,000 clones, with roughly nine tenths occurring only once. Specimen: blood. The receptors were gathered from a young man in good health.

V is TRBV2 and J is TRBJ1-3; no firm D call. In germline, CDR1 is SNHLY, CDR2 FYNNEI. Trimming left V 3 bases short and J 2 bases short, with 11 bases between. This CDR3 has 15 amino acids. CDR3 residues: CASSDNPGTGNTIYF. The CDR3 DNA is TGTGCCAGCAGTGACAATCCCGGGACTGGAAACACCATATATTTT.

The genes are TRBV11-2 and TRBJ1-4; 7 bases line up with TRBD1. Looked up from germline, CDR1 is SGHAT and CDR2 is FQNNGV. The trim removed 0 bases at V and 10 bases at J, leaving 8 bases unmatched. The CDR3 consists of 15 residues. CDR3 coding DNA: TGTGCCAGCAGCTTAGAACCAGGGGGAATTGGAAAACTGTTTTTT. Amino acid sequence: CASSLEPGGIGKLFF.

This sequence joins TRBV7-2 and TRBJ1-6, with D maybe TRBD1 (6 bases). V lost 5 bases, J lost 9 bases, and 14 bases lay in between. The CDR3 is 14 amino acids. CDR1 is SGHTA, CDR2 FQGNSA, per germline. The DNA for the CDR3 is TGTGCCAGCAGCCCACTGGGGGCTCGTTCACCCCTCCACTTT. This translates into CASSPLGARSPLHF.

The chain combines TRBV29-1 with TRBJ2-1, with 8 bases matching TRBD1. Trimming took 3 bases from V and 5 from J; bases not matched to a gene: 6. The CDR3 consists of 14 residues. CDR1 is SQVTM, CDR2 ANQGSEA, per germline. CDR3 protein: CSVEGQVRDNEQFF. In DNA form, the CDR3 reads TGCAGCGTTGAGGGACAGGTGAGGGACAATGAGCAGTTCTTC.

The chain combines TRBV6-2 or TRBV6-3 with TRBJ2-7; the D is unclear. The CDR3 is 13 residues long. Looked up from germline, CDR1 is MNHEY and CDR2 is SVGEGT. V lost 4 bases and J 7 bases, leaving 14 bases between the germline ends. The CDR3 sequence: CASSWGVREEQYF. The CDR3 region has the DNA TGTGCCAGCAGTTGGGGTGTACGCGAAGAGCAGTACTTC.

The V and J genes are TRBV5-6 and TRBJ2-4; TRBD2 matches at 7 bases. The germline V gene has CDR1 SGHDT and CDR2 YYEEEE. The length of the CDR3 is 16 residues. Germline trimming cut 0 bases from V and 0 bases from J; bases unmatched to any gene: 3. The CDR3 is CASSLAAGVAKNIQYF. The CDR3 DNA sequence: TGTGCCAGCAGCTTGGCGGCGGGAGTAGCCAAAAACATTCAGTACTTC. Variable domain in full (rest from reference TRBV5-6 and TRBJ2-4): DAGVTQSPTHLIKTRGQQVTLRCSPKSGHDTVSWYQQALGQGPQFIFQYYEEEERQRGNFPDRFSGHQFPNYSSELNVNALLLGDSALYLCASSLAAGVAKNIQYFGAGTRLSVL.

CDR3 residues: CASNAGTGVKKLFF. CDR3 sequence (DNA): TGTGCCAGCAACGCCGGGACAGGGGTGAAAAAACTGTTTTTT. V is TRBV7-2 and J is TRBJ1-4, with 10 nucleotides matching TRBD1. Germline V gene sequence: CDR1 SGHTA, CDR2 FQGNSA. The J segment lost 9 bases and the V segment lost 7 bases, leaving 8 bases of the junction unmatched. The length of the CDR3 is 14 residues.

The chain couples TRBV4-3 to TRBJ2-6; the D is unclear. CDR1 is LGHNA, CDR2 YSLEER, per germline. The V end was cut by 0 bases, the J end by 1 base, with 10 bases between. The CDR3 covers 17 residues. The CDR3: CASSQDPDPSGANVLTF. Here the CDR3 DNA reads TGCGCCAGCAGCCAAGACCCGGACCCTTCTGGGGCCAACGTCCTGACTTTC.

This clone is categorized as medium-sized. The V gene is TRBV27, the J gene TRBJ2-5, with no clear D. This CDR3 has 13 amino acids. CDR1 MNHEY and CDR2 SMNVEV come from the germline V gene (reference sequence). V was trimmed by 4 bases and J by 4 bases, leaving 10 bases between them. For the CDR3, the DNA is TGTGCCAGCAGTTCCCCAAGTGGAGAGACCCAGTACTTC. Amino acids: CASSSPSGETQYF.

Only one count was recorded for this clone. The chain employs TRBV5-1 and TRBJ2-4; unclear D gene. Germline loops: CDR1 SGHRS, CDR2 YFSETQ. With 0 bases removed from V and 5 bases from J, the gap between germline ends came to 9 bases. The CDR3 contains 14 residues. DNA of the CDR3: TGCGCCAGCAGCTTGGCGTTGGGCGAAAACATTCAGTACTTC. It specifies CASSLALGENIQYF.

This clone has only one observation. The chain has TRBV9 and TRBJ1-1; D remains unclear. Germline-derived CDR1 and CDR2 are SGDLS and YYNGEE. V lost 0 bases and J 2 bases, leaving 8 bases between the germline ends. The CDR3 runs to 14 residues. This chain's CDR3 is CASSVDTVNTEAFF. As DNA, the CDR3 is TGTGCCAGCAGCGTAGACACGGTAAACACTGAAGCTTTCTTT.

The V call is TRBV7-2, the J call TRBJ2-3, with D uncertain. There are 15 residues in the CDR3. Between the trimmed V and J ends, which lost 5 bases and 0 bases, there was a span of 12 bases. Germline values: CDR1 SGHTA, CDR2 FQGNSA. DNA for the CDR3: TGTGCCAGCAGCCTTAACGGCCCAAGCACAGATACGCAGTATTTT. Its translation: CASSLNGPSTDTQYF.

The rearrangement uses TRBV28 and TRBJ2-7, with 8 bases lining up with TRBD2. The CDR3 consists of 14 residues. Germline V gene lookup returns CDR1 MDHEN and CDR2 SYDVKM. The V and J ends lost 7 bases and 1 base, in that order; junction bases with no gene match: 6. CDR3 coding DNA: TGTGCCAGCACCCCCGGGACTAGGTCCTACGAGCAGTACTTC. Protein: CASTPGTRSYEQYF.

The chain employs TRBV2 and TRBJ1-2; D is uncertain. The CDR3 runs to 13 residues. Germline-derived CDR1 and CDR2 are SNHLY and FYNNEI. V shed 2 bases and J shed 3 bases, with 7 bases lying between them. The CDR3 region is CASSENSYYGYTF. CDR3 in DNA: TGTGCCAGCAGTGAAAACAGCTACTATGGCTACACCTTC.

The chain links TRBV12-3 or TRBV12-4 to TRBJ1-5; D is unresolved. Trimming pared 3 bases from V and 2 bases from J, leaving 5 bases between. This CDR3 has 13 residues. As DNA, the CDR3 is TGTGCCAGCAGTTTCGACGGCAATCAGCCCCAGCATTTT. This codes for CASSFDGNQPQHF.

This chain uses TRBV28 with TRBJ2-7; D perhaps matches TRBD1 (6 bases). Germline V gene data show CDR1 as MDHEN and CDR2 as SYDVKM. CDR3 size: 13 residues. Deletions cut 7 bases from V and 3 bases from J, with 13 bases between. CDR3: CASIGPQGYEQYF. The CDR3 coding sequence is TGTGCCAGCATAGGTCCACAGGGCTACGAGCAGTACTTC.

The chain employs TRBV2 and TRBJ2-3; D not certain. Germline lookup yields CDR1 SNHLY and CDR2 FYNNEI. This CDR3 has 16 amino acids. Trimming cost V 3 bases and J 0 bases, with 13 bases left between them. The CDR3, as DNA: TGTGCCAGCAGTGATGAGTGGGTGGTGAGCACAGATACGCAGTATTTT. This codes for CASSDEWVVSTDTQYF.

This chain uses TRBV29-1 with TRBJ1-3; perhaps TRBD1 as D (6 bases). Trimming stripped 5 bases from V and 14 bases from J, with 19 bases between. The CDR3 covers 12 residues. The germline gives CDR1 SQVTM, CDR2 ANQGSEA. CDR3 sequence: CSVHLQGPFLYF. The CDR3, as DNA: TGCAGCGTTCATTTACAGGGCCCCTTTCTATATTTT. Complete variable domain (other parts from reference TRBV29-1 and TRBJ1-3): SAVISQKPSRDICQRGTSLTIQCQVDSQVTMMFWYRQQPGQSLTLIATANQGSEATYESGFVIDKFPISRPNLTFSTLTVSNMSPEDSSIYLCSVHLQGPFLYFGEGSWLTVV.

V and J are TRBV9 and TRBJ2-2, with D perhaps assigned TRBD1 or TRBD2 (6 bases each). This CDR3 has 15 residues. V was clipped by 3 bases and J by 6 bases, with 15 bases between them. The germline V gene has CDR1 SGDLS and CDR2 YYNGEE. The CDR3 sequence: CASSGPVGGPGELFF. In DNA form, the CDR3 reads TGTGCCAGCAGCGGGCCAGTTGGGGGGCCCGGGGAGCTGTTTTTT.

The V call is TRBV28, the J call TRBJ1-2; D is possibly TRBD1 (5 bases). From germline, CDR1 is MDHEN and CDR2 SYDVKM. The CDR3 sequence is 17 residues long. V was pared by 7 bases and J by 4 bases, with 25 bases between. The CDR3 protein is CASTSSVGEDGRYGYTF. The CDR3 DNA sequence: TGTGCCAGCACGTCCTCAGTAGGGGAGGACGGGCGCTATGGCTACACCTTC.

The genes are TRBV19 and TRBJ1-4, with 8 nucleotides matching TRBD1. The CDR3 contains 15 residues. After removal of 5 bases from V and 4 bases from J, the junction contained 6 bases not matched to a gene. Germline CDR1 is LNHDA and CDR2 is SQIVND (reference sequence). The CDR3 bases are TGTGCCAGTAGTCCGGGACAGGTCTTTAATGAAAAACTGTTTTTT. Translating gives CASSPGQVFNEKLFF.

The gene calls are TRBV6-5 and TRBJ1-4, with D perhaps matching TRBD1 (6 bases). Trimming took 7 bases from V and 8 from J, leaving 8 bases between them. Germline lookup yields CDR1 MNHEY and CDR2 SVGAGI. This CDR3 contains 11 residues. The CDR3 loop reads CASTGQEKLFF. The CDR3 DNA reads TGTGCCAGCACCGGACAGGAAAAACTGTTTTTT.

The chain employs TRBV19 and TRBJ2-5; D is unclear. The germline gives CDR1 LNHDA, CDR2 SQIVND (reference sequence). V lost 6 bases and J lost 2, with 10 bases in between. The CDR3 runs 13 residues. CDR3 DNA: TGTGCCAGTAGCGTAAGGGTTCAAGAGACCCAGTACTTC. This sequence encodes CASSVRVQETQYF.

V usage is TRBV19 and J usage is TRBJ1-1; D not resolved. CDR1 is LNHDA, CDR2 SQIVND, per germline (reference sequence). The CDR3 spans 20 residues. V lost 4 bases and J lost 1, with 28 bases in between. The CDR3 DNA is TGTGCCAGTAGTAAAATCGGCTCGGTCGGCGAATCCCGCAAGAACACTGAAGCTTTCTTT. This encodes CASSKIGSVGESRKNTEAFF. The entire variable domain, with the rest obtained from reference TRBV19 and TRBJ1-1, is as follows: DGGITQSPKYLFRKEGQNVTLSCEQNLNHDAMYWYRQDPGQGLRLIYYSQIVNDFQKGDIAEGYSVSREKKESFPLTVTSAQKNPTAFYLCASSKIGSVGESRKNTEAFFGQGTRLTVV.

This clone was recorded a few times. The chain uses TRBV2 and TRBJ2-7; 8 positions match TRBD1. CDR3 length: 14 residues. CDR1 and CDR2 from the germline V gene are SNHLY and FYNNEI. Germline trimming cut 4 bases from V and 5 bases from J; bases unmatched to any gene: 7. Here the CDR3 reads CASSGAGGLNEQYF. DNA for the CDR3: TGTGCCAGCAGTGGGGCAGGGGGCTTGAACGAGCAGTACTTC.

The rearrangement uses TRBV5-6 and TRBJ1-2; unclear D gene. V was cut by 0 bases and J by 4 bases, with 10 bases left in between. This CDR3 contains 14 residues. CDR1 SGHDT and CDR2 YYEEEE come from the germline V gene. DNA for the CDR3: TGTGCCAGCAGCTTGGTGGGTAGGGCCTATGGCTACACCTTC. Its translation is CASSLVGRAYGYTF.

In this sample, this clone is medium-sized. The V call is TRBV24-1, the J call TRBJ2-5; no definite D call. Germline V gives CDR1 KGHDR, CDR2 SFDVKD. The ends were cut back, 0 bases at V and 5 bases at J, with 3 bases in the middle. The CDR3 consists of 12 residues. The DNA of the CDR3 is TGTGCCACCAGTGATTTGCGGGAGACCCAGTACTTC. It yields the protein CATSDLRETQYF.

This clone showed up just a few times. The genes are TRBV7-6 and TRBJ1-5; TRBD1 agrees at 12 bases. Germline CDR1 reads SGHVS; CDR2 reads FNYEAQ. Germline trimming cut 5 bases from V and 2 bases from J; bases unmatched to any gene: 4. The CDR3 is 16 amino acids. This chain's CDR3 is CASSPGTGGGNQPQHF. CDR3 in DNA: TGTGCCAGCAGCCCCGGGACAGGGGGCGGCAATCAGCCCCAGCATTTT.

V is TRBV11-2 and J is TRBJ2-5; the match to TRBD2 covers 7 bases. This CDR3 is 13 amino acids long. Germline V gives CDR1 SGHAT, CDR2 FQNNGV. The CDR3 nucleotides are TGTGCAGAGGCTAGCGGTCTAAAGGAGACCCAGTACTTC. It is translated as CAEASGLKETQYF.

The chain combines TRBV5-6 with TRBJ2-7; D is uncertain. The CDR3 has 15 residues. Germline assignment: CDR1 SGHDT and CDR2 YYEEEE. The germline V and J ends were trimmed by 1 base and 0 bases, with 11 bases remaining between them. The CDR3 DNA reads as TGTGCCAGCAGCTTGCGGTCCGCCGGCTCCTACGAGCAGTACTTC. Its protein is CASSLRSAGSYEQYF.

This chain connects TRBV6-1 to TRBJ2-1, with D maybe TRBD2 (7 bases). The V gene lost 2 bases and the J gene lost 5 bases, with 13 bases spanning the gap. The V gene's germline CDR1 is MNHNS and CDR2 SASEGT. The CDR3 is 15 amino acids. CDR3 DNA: TGTGCCAGCAGTGAAAGGGGGGGGACAAACAATGAGCAGTTCTTC. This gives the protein CASSERGGTNNEQFF.

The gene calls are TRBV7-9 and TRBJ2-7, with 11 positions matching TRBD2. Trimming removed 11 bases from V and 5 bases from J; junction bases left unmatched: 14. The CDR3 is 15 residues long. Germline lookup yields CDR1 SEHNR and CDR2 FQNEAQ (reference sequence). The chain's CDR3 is CAGLAGGEFGNEQYF. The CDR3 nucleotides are TGTGCCGGCCTAGCGGGGGGCGAGTTCGGGAACGAGCAGTACTTC.